A single T cell receptor beta chain is shown here with its context. The antigen is undetermined. This record belongs to a study of T cell responses to AZD1222 COVID-19 vaccine. Trimming at V came to 0 bases and at J to 4 bases, leaving 9 bases not matched to a gene. The CDR3 contains 17 residues. The V gene's germline CDR1 is ENHRY and CDR2 SYGVKD. Clones were sequenced by immunoSEQ multiplex PCR, and TCRdb holds only the in-frame ones, with some missing. The sample has 180,000 or so clones; roughly 94% are singletons. The study's findings and limits: Reportedly, nearly half the spike-specific TCRs target unmutated variant regions.

The V and J genes are TRBV10-3 and TRBJ1-1, with 9 positions matching TRBD1. The source is an adult who received the AZD1222 COVID-19 vaccine. Specimen: peripheral blood, collected 28 days after the second AZD1222 dose. The CDR3 coding sequence is TGTGCCATCAGTGAGTCCGGGACAGGGACGTTGGTCACTGAAGCTTTCTTT. It translates to CAISESGTGTLVTEAFF.